Presented here are 24 T cell receptor beta chains from one specimen sequenced in a study of response to subunit inactivated influenza vaccine (dated by TCRdb to 2016 to 2019). The library was built by means of RT-PCR. The sequencer listed for this sample is Illumina HiSeq 2500. TCRdb passed the public sequencing reads through fastp at Q25 and MiXCR, retaining productive beta sequences. Every CDR3 protein is listed once, alongside the most common genes and DNA of its rows. This sample holds hundreds of thousands of distinct CDR3 sequences; 12% were observed only once. Of the sample, roughly 10% falls within the top ten clones. The sample was PBMCs from blood, taken on the day of vaccination. The receptors were sampled from a man between 50 and 59 years old who received an inactivated influenza vaccine. Donor details come from another sample of the same person, matched by shared clones.

This rearrangement joins TRBV14 to TRBJ2-5, with D maybe TRBD1 (6 bases). Trimming stripped 1 base from V and 7 bases from J, with 13 bases between. Germline CDR1 and CDR2: SGHDN and FVKESK. The CDR3 extends over 14 amino acids. The CDR3 nucleotides are TGTGCCAGCAGCCAAGGCCGCCAGGGGAGGACCCAGTACTTC. Amino acid sequence: CASSQGRQGRTQYF.

This sequence joins TRBV6-2 or TRBV6-3 and TRBJ2-5; D unresolved. Deletions cut 4 bases from V and 4 bases from J, with 16 bases between. Germline assignment: CDR1 MNHEY and CDR2 SVGEGT. The CDR3 covers 15 residues. This chain's CDR3 is CASSFLGSQGETQYF. CDR3 DNA sequence: TGTGCCAGCAGTTTTCTCGGGTCTCAAGGAGAGACCCAGTACTTC.

In this sample, this clonotype turned up many times. This chain uses TRBV25-1 with TRBJ2-7, with D possibly being TRBD2 (6 bases). V lost 8 bases and J lost 3, with 14 bases in between. The germline V gene has CDR1 MGHDK and CDR2 SYGVNS. CDR3 size: 13 residues. CDR3 residues: CASRGPGSYEQYF. Here the CDR3 DNA reads TGTGCCAGCCGAGGACCCGGGAGCTACGAGCAGTACTTC.

V and J are TRBV20-1 and TRBJ2-5, with unresolved D. Trimming cost V 6 bases and J 1 base, with 18 bases left between them. Germline V gene lookup returns CDR1 DFQATT and CDR2 SNEGSKA (reference sequence). CDR3 length: 15 residues. The CDR3 is CSAPPLSTPQETQYF. The CDR3 nucleotides read TGCAGTGCGCCGCCGCTCTCAACCCCCCAAGAGACCCAGTACTTC.

This clonotype was counted only a few times. The chain recombines TRBV7-9 with TRBJ2-5; TRBD2 might be the D (5 bases). CDR1 and CDR2 from the germline V gene are SEHNR and FQNEAQ (reference sequence). The CDR3 covers 14 residues. Trimming removed 5 bases from V and 4 bases from J, with 14 bases in between. In DNA, the CDR3 is TGTGCCAGCAGCCCATTCGGGATGAGAGAGACCCAGTACTTC. Translated: CASSPFGMRETQYF. The full variable domain, with the rest looked up from reference TRBV7-9 and TRBJ2-5, is DTGVSQNPRHKITKRGQNVTFRCDPISEHNRLYWYRQTLGQGPEFLTYFQNEAQLEKSRLLSDRFSAERPKGSFSTLEIQRTEQGDSAMYLCASSPFGMRETQYFGPGTRLLVL.

Ten or more counts support this clonotype. The chain recombines TRBV12-3 or TRBV12-4 with TRBJ2-2, with D perhaps matching TRBD2 (6 bases). V lost 7 bases to trimming and J lost 5 bases, with 11 bases between them. The CDR3 spans 13 residues. The CDR3: CASTRGETGELFF. CDR3 DNA: TGTGCCAGCACCCGCGGGGAAACCGGGGAGCTGTTTTTT.

This clonotype was counted ten times or more. The junction does not match germline at one end; this may be a read error. This chain connects TRBV5-1 to TRBJ1-1, with 8 positions matching TRBD1. This CDR3 is built from 13 residues. Germline-derived CDR1 and CDR2 are SGHRS and YFSETQ. CDR3 loop: CASSPTGDTEAFF. CDR3 bases: TGTGCCAGCAGCCCGACAGGGGACACTGAAGCTTTCTTT. Full variable domain (remainder filled in from reference TRBV5-1 and TRBJ1-1): KAGVTQTPRYLIKTRGQQVTLSCSPISGHRSVSWYQQTPGQGLQFLFEYFSETQRNKGNFPGRFSGRQFSNSRSEMNVSTLELGDSALYLCASSPTGDTEAFFGQGTRLTVV.

There are many counts of this clonotype. CDR3 nucleotides: TGCAGCGCTGGAATGGACCTTGCGTACGAGCAGTACTTC. Translating it yields CSAGMDLAYEQYF. The chain combines TRBV29-1 with TRBJ2-7; no reliable D call. Trimming removed 7 bases from V and 4 bases from J, with 17 bases in between. CDR3 length: 13 amino acids. Germline assignment: CDR1 SQVTM and CDR2 ANQGSEA.

This rearrangement joins TRBV20-1 to TRBJ2-5; D ambiguous. Germline V lookup: CDR1 DFQATT, CDR2 SNEGSKA (reference sequence). This CDR3 has 12 residues. With 6 bases removed from V and 4 bases from J, the gap between germline ends came to 12 bases. The CDR3 nucleotides read TGCAGTGCCCGGCCCCGTGGAGAGACCCAGTACTTC. The encoded protein is CSARPRGETQYF.

This clonotype came up many times. The chain couples TRBV20-1 to TRBJ2-1; no definite D call. CDR3 length: 15 residues. The V gene lost 6 bases and the J gene lost 0 bases, with 15 bases spanning the gap. Germline CDR1 reads DFQATT; CDR2 reads SNEGSKA (reference sequence). As DNA, the CDR3 is TGCAGTGCGCCTTCTGCGGATGACTCCTACAATGAGCAGTTCTTC. Protein sequence: CSAPSADDSYNEQFF.

This clonotype was found many times. The genes are TRBV7-2 and TRBJ2-5; D call uncertain. Germline V lookup: CDR1 SGHTA, CDR2 FQGNSA. The CDR3 covers 15 residues. V was pared by 2 bases and J by 0 bases, with 10 bases between. The CDR3 nucleotides are TGTGCCAGCAGCTTATCCGTGACTCACCAAGAGACCCAGTACTTC. It is translated as CASSLSVTHQETQYF. Full variable domain (missing parts from reference TRBV7-2 and TRBJ2-5): GAGVSQSPSNKVTEKGKDVELRCDPISGHTALYWYRQSLGQGLEFLIYFQGNSAPDKSGLPSDRFSAERTGGSVSTLTIQRTQQEDSAVYLCASSLSVTHQETQYFGPGTRLLVL.

The rearrangement links TRBV7-9 to TRBJ2-3, with a possible D match to TRBD2 (5 bases). With 0 bases removed from V and 4 bases from J, the gap between germline ends came to 14 bases. The CDR3 length is 16 residues. Looked up from germline, CDR1 is SEHNR and CDR2 is FQNEAQ (reference sequence). The CDR3, as DNA: TGTGCCAGCAGCTTAGCCACCCTGGGAGCCGCAGATACGCAGTATTTT. It codes for CASSLATLGAADTQYF.

This clonotype has just a few counts. The rearrangement links TRBV6-1 to TRBJ2-7; D is undetermined. V was clipped by 6 bases and J by 1 base, with 13 bases between them. Germline CDR1 is MNHNS and CDR2 is SASEGT. The CDR3 loop spans 14 amino acids. The CDR3 DNA reads as TGTGCCAGCAGACTCCGGCAGAGTTCCTACGAGCAGTACTTC. Translation gives CASRLRQSSYEQYF.

This clonotype was seen a handful of times. V gene TRBV10-3 combines with J gene TRBJ2-2; no clear D gene. This CDR3 has 16 residues. Germline V CDR1 and CDR2: ENHRY, SYGVKD. Trimming took off 0 bases at V and 2 bases at J, with 10 bases between the two ends. DNA for the CDR3: TGTGCCATCAGTGAGTCGGCACACACAAACACCGGGGAGCTGTTTTTT. Its translation is CAISESAHTNTGELFF.

This clonotype showed up just a few times. The CDR3 loop is CASSPPGADEQYF. The CDR3 nucleotides are TGTGCCAGCAGCCCACCGGGGGCGGACGAGCAGTACTTC. V usage is TRBV6-2 or TRBV6-3 and J usage is TRBJ2-7; D might be TRBD1 or TRBD2, each matching 6 bases. Germline V gives CDR1 MNHEY, CDR2 SVGEGT. The CDR3 has 13 amino acids. Trimming took off 6 bases at V and 5 bases at J, with 14 bases between the two ends.

This clonotype has a handful of counts. V gene TRBV18 combines with J gene TRBJ1-1; D is undetermined. Germline values: CDR1 KGHSH, CDR2 LQKENI. V was pared by 2 bases and J by 0 bases, with 7 bases between. The CDR3 totals 14 residues. This chain's CDR3 is CASSPLSVNTEAFF. The CDR3 nucleotides read TGTGCCAGCTCACCATTGTCAGTGAACACTGAAGCTTTCTTT. The variable domain in full, with the rest retrieved from reference TRBV18 and TRBJ1-1, is NAGVMQNPRHLVRRRGQEARLRCSPMKGHSHVYWYRQLPEEGLKFMVYLQKENIIDESGMPKERFSAEFPKEGPSILRIQQVVRGDSAAYFCASSPLSVNTEAFFGQGTRLTVV.

The table lists this clonotype with a few counts. The chain is built from TRBV7-8 and TRBJ2-5; 13 bases fit TRBD2. Per germline, CDR1 SGHVS and CDR2 FQNEAQ. This CDR3 contains 19 residues. V gave up 5 bases and J gave up 5 bases; unmatched junction bases: 17. CDR3 in amino acids: CASSRIRQRTSGRRETQYF. The CDR3 nucleotides read TGTGCCAGCAGCCGCATACGACAAAGGACTAGCGGGAGACGGGAGACCCAGTACTTC.

This rearrangement joins TRBV29-1 to TRBJ2-1; 8 bases align to TRBD2. The CDR3 runs 14 residues. The V segment lost 3 bases and the J segment 2 bases; nucleotides outside the gene matches: 3. Germline V CDR1 and CDR2: SQVTM, ANQGSEA. The CDR3 DNA follows: TGCAGCGTTGATTCGGGACTAGCCTACAATGAGCAGTTCTTC. Translating gives CSVDSGLAYNEQFF.

This clonotype showed up just a few times. The V gene is TRBV2, the J gene TRBJ1-1; D ambiguous. This CDR3 has 14 amino acids. The V and J ends lost 4 bases and 0 bases respectively, with 9 bases between them. The germline V gene encodes CDR1 SNHLY and CDR2 FYNNEI. CDR3 DNA: TGTGCCAGCAGTGGAGGTATCATGAACACTGAAGCTTTCTTT. This encodes CASSGGIMNTEAFF.

This clonotype has a handful of counts. The chain uses TRBV4-1 and TRBJ1-3; D not resolved. The CDR3 runs to 15 residues. V gave up 2 bases and J gave up 4 bases, with 12 bases separating them. CDR1 and CDR2 (germline): MGHRA, YSYEKL. CDR3 protein: CASSQWVGLGNTIYF. CDR3 coding DNA: TGCGCCAGCAGCCAATGGGTTGGACTCGGAAACACCATATATTTT.

This clonotype has only a few counts. CDR3 region: CASSFRSGTGTDTQYF. CDR3 bases: TGTGCCAGCAGCTTTAGGTCCGGGACAGGGACAGATACGCAGTATTTT. The chain links TRBV7-9 to TRBJ2-3; 9 positions agree with TRBD1. This CDR3 is 16 amino acids long. CDR1 SEHNR and CDR2 FQNEAQ come from the germline V gene (reference sequence). J lost 3 bases, V lost 3 bases, and 7 bases had no gene match.

This clonotype was detected only a few times. The V call is TRBV11-2, the J call TRBJ2-1; 8 bases agree with TRBD2. CDR3 length: 14 residues. Trimming took 3 bases from V and 2 from J; bases not matched to a gene: 0. CDR1 and CDR2 from the germline V gene are SGHAT and FQNNGV. CDR3 sequence reads: CASSFSGAYNEQFF. CDR3 coding DNA: TGTGCCAGCAGCTTTAGCGGGGCCTACAATGAGCAGTTCTTC.

The chain couples TRBV20-1 to TRBJ2-7; no clear D. The V gene's germline CDR1 is DFQATT and CDR2 SNEGSKA (reference sequence). The CDR3 runs to 13 residues. Trimming removed 8 bases from V and 0 bases from J, with 14 bases in between. The CDR3 loop is CSPMGFSSYEQYF. The CDR3 DNA is TGCAGTCCTATGGGTTTTAGCTCCTACGAGCAGTACTTC.

V and J are TRBV28 and TRBJ2-2; possibly TRBD1 for D (6 bases). The germline V and J ends were trimmed by 4 bases and 4 bases, with 16 bases remaining between them. Germline V lookup: CDR1 MDHEN, CDR2 SYDVKM. The CDR3 totals 16 residues. The CDR3, as DNA: TGTGCCAGCAGTTCATTCACAGGGTTCGGCACCGGGGAGCTGTTTTTT. Protein sequence: CASSSFTGFGTGELFF.